This is a list of T cell receptor beta chains from one sample in a study of blood T cell repertoires in COVID-19. Some clones are missing from TCRdb's copy, which holds only in-frame ones; the method was immunoSEQ multiplex PCR. The profile shows 250,000 to 300,000 clones, around nine tenths of them singletons. Specimen: peripheral blood. The receptors stem from a man aged 35-49 years with acute or convalescent COVID-19. CDR3s include the opening cysteine and the closing phenylalanine or tryptophan. D genes are given only for firm matches.

v_call: TRBV7-9; d_call: TRBD1; cdr3_aa: CASSTLGIRTGNTGELFF
v_call: TRBV15; d_call: NA; cdr3_aa: CATSRGGGEAAEAFF
v_call: TRBV5-1; d_call: NA; cdr3_aa: CASSSYLPGLVYNEQFF
v_call: TRBV6-5; d_call: TRBD1; cdr3_aa: CASSTTGGNQPQHF
v_call: TRBV10-3; d_call: NA; cdr3_aa: CAISAVYGYTF
v_call: TRBV19; d_call: TRBD1; cdr3_aa: CAIRTGLNTGELFF
v_call: TRBV19; d_call: TRBD1; cdr3_aa: CASSIMGPRQGEKLFF
v_call: TRBV19; d_call: NA; cdr3_aa: CASSLEGLALRAAFF
v_call: TRBV13; d_call: NA; cdr3_aa: CASSTNGGLSGNTIYF
v_call: TRBV5-1; d_call: NA; cdr3_aa: CASSLVSGPNTEAFF
v_call: TRBV15; d_call: NA; cdr3_aa: CATSRDNPGGGYTF
v_call: TRBV6-2/TRBV6-3; d_call: NA; cdr3_aa: CASSFLLVEAKNIQYF
v_call: TRBV11-1; d_call: TRBD1; cdr3_aa: CASSWTGPGANVLTF
v_call: TRBV14; d_call: TRBD1; cdr3_aa: CASSYRQGTYYEQYF
v_call: TRBV27; d_call: TRBD1; cdr3_aa: CASSLLDRAFAGELFF
v_call: TRBV5-1; d_call: NA; cdr3_aa: CASSPGTLSGIGYTF
v_call: TRBV6-5; d_call: TRBD2; cdr3_aa: CASSSGRAGLNEQFF
v_call: TRBV10-3; d_call: TRBD1; cdr3_aa: CAISELRGPGTEAFF
v_call: TRBV19; d_call: NA; cdr3_aa: CASSKAEGFSEAFF
v_call: TRBV11-3; d_call: TRBD1; cdr3_aa: CASSLRTGNYNEQFF
v_call: TRBV3-1/TRBV3-2; d_call: TRBD2; cdr3_aa: CASSQELLAGRIGELFF
v_call: TRBV15; d_call: NA; cdr3_aa: CATSRDNRPEDQPQHF
v_call: TRBV10-3; d_call: TRBD1; cdr3_aa: CAIGTASYEQYF
v_call: TRBV3-1/TRBV3-2; d_call: TRBD2; cdr3_aa: CASSPTSGGAKEQFF
v_call: TRBV5-1; d_call: NA; cdr3_aa: CASSLGSRVSTDTQYF
v_call: TRBV5-5; d_call: NA; cdr3_aa: CASSFDTPPLDGYTF
v_call: TRBV2; d_call: TRBD1; cdr3_aa: CASSATGGGRNQPQHF
v_call: TRBV11-2; d_call: TRBD1; cdr3_aa: CASSFISGQSNYGYTF
v_call: TRBV5-4; d_call: NA; cdr3_aa: CASSLAKGAGQYF
v_call: TRBV6-1; d_call: TRBD2; cdr3_aa: CASSEFGTSGVGIYEQYF
v_call: TRBV13; d_call: TRBD2; cdr3_aa: CASSILASNTGELFF
v_call: TRBV2; d_call: TRBD1; cdr3_aa: CASSLYRGSTDTQYF
v_call: TRBV6-5; d_call: TRBD1; cdr3_aa: CASGQGDEQYF
v_call: TRBV7-8; d_call: NA; cdr3_aa: CASSAGARGANVLTF
v_call: TRBV5-1; d_call: NA; cdr3_aa: CASSLGRNYEQYF
v_call: TRBV6-5; d_call: NA; cdr3_aa: CATRATGYGYTF
v_call: TRBV24-1; d_call: NA; cdr3_aa: CATSDSTANTGELFF
v_call: TRBV7-9; d_call: TRBD1; cdr3_aa: CASSLARDRGRDTQYF
v_call: TRBV2; d_call: NA; cdr3_aa: CASSFYGGTEAFF
v_call: TRBV6-6; d_call: NA; cdr3_aa: CASSYGRGASYGYTF
v_call: TRBV7-8; d_call: NA; cdr3_aa: CASSLAFGQSSYNEQFF
v_call: TRBV9; d_call: TRBD1; cdr3_aa: CASSALQGAGYGYTF
v_call: TRBV28; d_call: NA; cdr3_aa: CATMGAPTYEQYF
v_call: TRBV27; d_call: NA; cdr3_aa: CASSSQGTYGYTF
v_call: TRBV12-3/TRBV12-4; d_call: NA; cdr3_aa: CASRSGRNTEAFF
v_call: TRBV12-3/TRBV12-4; d_call: NA; cdr3_aa: CASSLTANYGYTF
v_call: TRBV7-2; d_call: TRBD2; cdr3_aa: CASSSPSGGPLEQFF
v_call: TRBV29-1; d_call: NA; cdr3_aa: CSVREGFPGYTF
v_call: TRBV6-2/TRBV6-3; d_call: NA; cdr3_aa: CASSPLRGSTTGANVLTF
v_call: TRBV6-2/TRBV6-3; d_call: NA; cdr3_aa: CASRYTGNHGYTF
v_call: TRBV19; d_call: TRBD1; cdr3_aa: CASSTRQGGQPQHF